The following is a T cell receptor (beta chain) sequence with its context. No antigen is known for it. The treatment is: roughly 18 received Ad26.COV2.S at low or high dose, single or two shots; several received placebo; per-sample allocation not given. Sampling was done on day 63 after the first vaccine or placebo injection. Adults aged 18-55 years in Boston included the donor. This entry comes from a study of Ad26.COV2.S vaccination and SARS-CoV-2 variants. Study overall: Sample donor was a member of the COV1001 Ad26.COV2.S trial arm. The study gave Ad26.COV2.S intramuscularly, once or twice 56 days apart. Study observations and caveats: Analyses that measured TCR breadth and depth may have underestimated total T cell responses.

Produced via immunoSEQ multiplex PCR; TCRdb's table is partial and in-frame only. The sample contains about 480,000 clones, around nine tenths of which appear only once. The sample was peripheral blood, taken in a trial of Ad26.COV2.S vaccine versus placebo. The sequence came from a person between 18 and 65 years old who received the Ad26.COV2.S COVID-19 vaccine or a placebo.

CDR3 in DNA: TGTGCCAGCAGTGCGGGGGGCGGGGACACTGAAGCTTTCTTT. This codes for CASSAGGGDTEAFF. V and J are TRBV2 and TRBJ1-1; possibly TRBD1 for D (6 bases). Trimming removed 4 bases from V and 3 bases from J, with 12 bases in between. The CDR3 contains 14 residues. Germline V gives CDR1 SNHLY, CDR2 FYNNEI.